This TCR beta chain was recovered during a study of PD-1 blockade in classical Hodgkin lymphoma. Broader study findings: The study found complete responders had baseline diversity similar to newly diagnosed patients. The study found that TCR diversity rose significantly by C4D1 in CD4+ but not CD8+ cells. Underlying causes for the observed repertoire differences were not defined, possibly disease activity or prior therapy.

The protocol was immunoSEQ multiplex PCR, while the TCRdb copy is restricted to in-frame clones and leaves out a portion. The sample includes 100,000 to 130,000 clones, 80% to 90% seen only once; the top ten take 20%. Every patient experienced relapse after autologous stem cell transplantation, and brentuximab vedotin exposure varied. About this clone: The antigen is not known.

This sequence was found in a human donor with classical Hodgkin lymphoma. The specimen comprised peripheral blood mononuclear cells (PBMCs), sampled before the second cycle of nivolumab.

The CDR3 is CASIHSGNFGEQFF. CDR3 nucleotide sequence: TGTGCCAGCATCCATAGCGGGAACTTTGGTGAGCAGTTCTTC. This chain connects TRBV5-4 to TRBJ2-1; TRBD2 matches at 8 bases. This CDR3 contains 14 residues. Unmatched junction bases numbered 11, after V lost 6 bases and J lost 9 bases. CDR1 is SGHNT, CDR2 YYREEE, per germline (reference sequence).